The text below deals with one T cell receptor (beta chain). The target antigen is unknown. The data originate from a study of radiation and T cells in renal cell carcinoma. Libraries were prepared by immunoSEQ multiplex PCR; TCRdb keeps only in-frame clonotypes and omits some of them. Of around 100,000 clones detected, around 84% appear once; the ten largest clones hold 7.2%. The CDR3 is 16 residues long. V shed 5 bases, J shed 6 bases, and the junction held 13 bases outside the gene matches. From germline, CDR1 is SEHNR and CDR2 FQNEAQ (reference sequence). The time point here: blood 4 weeks post-SBRT, at nephrectomy. Treatment here: 15 Gy SBRT to primary tumor, nephrectomy 4 weeks later. Nephrectomy followed 15 Gy stereotactic body radiation by 4 weeks. Radiation-treated patients gave blood at baseline, week 2 and week 4. Study results and limitations: Top tumor clonotypes rose in blood 2 weeks post-radiation, then contracted.

This sequence was found in a man aged 55 to 70 with renal cell carcinoma. The source was blood, collected from a patient whose treatment included radiotherapy and nephrectomy. The chain has TRBV7-9 and TRBJ2-3, with 8 bases aligning to TRBD2. The CDR3 here is CASSTSGSFAYDTQYF. The DNA of the CDR3 is TGTGCCAGCAGCACCAGCGGGAGTTTTGCCTACGATACGCAGTATTTT.